The clone carrying this T cell receptor (beta chain) occurred many times. The junction differs from germline at one of its ends, possibly a read error. TCRdb re-derived calls from the 5' RACE reads in MiXCR, one entry per CDR3 protein. The profile shows about 82,000 distinct CDR3 sequences, 5% of them singletons. Germline CDR1 and CDR2: SGHAT and FQDESV (reference sequence). The CDR3 totals 13 residues. This entry is derived from a study of T cells of healthy individuals. The receptor comes from a female donor in good health. The gene calls are TRBV11-1 and TRBJ2-7; 10 bases are shared with TRBD2. CDR3: CASSLAGDYEQYF. CDR3 nucleotide sequence: TGTGCCAGCAGCCTAGCGGGGGACTACGAGCAGTACTTC.